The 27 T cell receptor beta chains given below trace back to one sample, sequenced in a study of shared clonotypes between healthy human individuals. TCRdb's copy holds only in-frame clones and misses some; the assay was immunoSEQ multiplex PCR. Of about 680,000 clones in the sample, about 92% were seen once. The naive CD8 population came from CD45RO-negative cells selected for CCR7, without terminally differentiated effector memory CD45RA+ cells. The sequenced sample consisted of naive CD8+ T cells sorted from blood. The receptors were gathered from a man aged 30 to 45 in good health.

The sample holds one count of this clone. The CDR3 region is CSVDGQGANEQYF. The CDR3 region has the DNA TGCAGCGTTGACGGACAGGGGGCGAACGAGCAGTACTTC. The genes are TRBV29-1 and TRBJ2-7; 11 bases are a match to TRBD1. The CDR3 is 13 residues long. The germline gives CDR1 SQVTM, CDR2 ANQGSEA. Unmatched junction bases numbered 3, after V lost 3 bases and J lost 5 bases.

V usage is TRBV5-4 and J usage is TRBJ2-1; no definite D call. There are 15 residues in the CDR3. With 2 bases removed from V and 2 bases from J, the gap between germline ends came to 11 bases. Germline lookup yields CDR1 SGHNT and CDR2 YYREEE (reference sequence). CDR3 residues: CASSLSELPYNEQFF. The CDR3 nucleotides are TGTGCCAGCAGCTTATCCGAGCTCCCCTACAATGAGCAGTTCTTC.

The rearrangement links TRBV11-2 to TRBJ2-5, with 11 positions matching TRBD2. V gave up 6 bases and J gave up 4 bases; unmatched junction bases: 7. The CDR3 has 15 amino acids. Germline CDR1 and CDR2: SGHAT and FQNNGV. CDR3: CASSPIAGGAETQYF. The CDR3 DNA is TGTGCCAGCAGTCCTATAGCGGGAGGGGCAGAGACCCAGTACTTC.

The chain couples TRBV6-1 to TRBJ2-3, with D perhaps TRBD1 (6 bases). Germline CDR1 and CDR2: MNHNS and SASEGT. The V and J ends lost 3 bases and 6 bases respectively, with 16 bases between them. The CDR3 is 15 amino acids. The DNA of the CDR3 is TGTGCCAGCAGTGACCCCGGGGACATCTCGGATACGCAGTATTTT. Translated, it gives CASSDPGDISDTQYF.

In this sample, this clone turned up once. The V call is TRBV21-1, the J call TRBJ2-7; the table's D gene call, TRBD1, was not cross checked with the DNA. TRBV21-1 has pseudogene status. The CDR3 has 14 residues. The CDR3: CASSNYSATYEQYF. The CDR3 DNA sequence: TGTGCCAGCAGCAATTACAGTGCAACCTACGAGCAGTACTTC.

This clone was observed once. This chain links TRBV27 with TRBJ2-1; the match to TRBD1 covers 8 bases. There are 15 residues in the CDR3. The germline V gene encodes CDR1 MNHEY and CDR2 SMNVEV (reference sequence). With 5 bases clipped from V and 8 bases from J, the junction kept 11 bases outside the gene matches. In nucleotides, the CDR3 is TGTGCCAGCAGTCTACGGGACAGGCTTGGAGATGAGCAGTTCTTC. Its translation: CASSLRDRLGDEQFF.

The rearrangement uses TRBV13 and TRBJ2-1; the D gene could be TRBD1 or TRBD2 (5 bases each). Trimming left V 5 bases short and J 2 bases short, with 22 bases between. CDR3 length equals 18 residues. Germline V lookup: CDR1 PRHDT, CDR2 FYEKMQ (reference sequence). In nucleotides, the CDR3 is TGTGCCAGCAGCCCCCGAGGGGTGAACGATCTACCCTACAATGAGCAGTTCTTC. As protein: CASSPRGVNDLPYNEQFF.

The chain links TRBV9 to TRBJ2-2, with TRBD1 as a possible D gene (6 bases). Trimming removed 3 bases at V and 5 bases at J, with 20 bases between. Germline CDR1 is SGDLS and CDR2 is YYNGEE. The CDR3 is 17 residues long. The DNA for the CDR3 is TGTGCCAGCAGCGGCCGGGACATTGGGGCCCCAACCGGGGAGCTGTTTTTT. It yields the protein CASSGRDIGAPTGELFF.

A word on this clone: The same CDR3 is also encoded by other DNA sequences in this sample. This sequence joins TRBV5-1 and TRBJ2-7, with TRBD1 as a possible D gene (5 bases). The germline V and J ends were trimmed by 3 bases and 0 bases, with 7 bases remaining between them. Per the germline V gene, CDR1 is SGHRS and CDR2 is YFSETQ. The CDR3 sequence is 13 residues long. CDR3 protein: CASSSDSSYEQYF. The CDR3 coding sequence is TGCGCCAGCAGCTCTGACAGCTCCTACGAGCAGTACTTC. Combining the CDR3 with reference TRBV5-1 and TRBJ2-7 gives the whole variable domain KAGVTQTPRYLIKTRGQQVTLSCSPISGHRSVSWYQQTPGQGLQFLFEYFSETQRNKGNFPGRFSGRQFSNSRSEMNVSTLELGDSALYLCASSSDSSYEQYFGPGTRLTVT.

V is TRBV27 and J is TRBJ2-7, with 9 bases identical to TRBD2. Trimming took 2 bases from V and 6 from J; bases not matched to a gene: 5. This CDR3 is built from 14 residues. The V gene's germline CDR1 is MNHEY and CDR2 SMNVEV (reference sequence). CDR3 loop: CASSLIAGVVEQYF. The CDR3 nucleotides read TGTGCCAGCAGTTTAATAGCGGGAGTGGTCGAGCAGTACTTC.

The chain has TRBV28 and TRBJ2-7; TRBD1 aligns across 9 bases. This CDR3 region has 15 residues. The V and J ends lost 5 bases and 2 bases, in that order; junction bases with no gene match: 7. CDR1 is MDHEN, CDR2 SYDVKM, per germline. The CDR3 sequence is CASSSRDRDAYEQYF. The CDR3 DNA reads TGTGCCAGCAGTAGTCGGGACAGGGACGCCTACGAGCAGTACTTC.

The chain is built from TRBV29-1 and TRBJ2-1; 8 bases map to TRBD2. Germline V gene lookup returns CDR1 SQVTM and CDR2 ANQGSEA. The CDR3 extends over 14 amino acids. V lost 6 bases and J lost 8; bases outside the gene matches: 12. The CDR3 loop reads CSVRGVAGRDEQFF. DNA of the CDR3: TGCAGCGTCCGGGGGGTAGCGGGAAGGGATGAGCAGTTCTTC.

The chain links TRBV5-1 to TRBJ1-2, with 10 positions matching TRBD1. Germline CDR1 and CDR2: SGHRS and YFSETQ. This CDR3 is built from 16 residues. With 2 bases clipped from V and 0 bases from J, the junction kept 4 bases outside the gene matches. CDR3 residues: CASSFDRGPSNYGYTF. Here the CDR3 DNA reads TGCGCCAGCAGCTTTGACAGGGGGCCTTCTAACTATGGCTACACCTTC.

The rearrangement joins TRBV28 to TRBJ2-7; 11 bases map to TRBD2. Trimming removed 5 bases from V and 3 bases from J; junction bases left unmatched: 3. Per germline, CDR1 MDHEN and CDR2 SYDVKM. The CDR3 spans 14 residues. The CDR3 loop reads CASSGTSGFYEQYF. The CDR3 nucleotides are TGTGCCAGCAGTGGGACTAGCGGATTCTACGAGCAGTACTTC.

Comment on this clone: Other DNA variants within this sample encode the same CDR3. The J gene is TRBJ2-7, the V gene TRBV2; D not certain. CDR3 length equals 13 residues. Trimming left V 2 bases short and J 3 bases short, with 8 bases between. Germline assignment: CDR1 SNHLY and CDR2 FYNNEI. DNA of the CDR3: TGTGCCAGCAGTGAAACAGCCTACTACGAGCAGTACTTC. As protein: CASSETAYYEQYF.

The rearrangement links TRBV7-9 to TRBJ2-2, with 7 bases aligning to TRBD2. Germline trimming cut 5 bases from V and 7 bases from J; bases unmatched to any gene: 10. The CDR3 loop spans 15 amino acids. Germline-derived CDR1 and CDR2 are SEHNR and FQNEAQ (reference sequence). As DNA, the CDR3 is TGTGCCAGCAGCCCCGGGGAGGGACCTTACGGGGAGCTGTTTTTT. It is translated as CASSPGEGPYGELFF.

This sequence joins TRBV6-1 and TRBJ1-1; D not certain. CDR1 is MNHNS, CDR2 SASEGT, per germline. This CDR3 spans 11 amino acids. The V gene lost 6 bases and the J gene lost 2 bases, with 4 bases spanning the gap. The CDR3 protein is CASRENTEAFF. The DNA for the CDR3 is TGTGCCAGCAGAGAAAACACTGAAGCTTTCTTT.

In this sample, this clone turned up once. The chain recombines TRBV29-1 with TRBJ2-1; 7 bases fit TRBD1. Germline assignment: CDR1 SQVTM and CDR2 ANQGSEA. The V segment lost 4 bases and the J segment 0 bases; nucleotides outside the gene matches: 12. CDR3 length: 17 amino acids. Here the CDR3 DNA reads TGCAGCGTTGCCGGGACAGCATTTGAGAGCTCCTACAATGAGCAGTTCTTC. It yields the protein CSVAGTAFESSYNEQFF.

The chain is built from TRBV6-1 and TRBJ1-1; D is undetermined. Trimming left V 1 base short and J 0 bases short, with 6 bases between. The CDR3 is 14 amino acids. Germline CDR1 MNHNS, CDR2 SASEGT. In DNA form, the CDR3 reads TGTGCCAGCAGTGAAGAGTCAATGAACACTGAAGCTTTCTTT. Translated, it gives CASSEESMNTEAFF.

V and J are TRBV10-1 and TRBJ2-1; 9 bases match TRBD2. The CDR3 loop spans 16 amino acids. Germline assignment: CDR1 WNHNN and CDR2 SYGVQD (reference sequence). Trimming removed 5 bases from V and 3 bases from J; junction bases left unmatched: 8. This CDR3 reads CASSSPSGENYNEQFF. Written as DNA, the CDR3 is TGCGCCAGCAGTTCGCCTAGCGGGGAAAACTACAATGAGCAGTTCTTC.

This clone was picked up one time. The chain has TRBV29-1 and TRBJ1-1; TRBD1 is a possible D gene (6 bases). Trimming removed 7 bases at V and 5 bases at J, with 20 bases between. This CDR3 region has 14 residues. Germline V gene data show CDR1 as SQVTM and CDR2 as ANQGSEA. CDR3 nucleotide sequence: TGCAGCGCCGAGAATCCGGACAGACGGACTGAAGCTTTCTTT. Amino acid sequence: CSAENPDRRTEAFF.

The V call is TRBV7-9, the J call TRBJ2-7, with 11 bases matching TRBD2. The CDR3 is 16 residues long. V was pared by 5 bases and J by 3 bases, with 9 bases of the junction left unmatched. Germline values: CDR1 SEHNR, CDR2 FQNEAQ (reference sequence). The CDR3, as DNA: TGTGCCAGCAGCCCCGTGACTAGCGGGACTGTCTACGAGCAGTACTTC. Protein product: CASSPVTSGTVYEQYF.

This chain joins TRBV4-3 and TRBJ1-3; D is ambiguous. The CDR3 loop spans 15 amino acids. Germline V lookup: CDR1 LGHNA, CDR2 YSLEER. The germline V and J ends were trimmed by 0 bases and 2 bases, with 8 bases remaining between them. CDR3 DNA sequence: TGCGCCAGCAGCCAAGATAGGGATCCTGGAAACACCATATATTTT. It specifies CASSQDRDPGNTIYF.

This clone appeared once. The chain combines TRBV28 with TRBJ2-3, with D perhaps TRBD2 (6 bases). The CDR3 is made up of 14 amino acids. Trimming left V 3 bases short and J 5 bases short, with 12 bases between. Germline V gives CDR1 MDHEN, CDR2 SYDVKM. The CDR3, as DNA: TGTGCCAGCAGTTTGGAGGGAGACAGAGATACGCAGTATTTT. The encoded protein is CASSLEGDRDTQYF.

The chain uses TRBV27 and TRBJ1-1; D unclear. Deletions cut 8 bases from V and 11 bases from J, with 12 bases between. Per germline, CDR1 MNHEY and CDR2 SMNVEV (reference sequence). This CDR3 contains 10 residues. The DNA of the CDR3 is TGTGCCAGCGTCGGGAGGAGGGCTTTCTTT. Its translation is CASVGRRAFF.

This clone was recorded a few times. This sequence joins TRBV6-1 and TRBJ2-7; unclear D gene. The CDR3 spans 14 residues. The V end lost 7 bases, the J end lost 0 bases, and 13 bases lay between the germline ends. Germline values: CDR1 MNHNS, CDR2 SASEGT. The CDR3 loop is CASTPPRSSYEQYF. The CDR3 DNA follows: TGTGCCAGCACCCCCCCGCGGTCCTCCTACGAGCAGTACTTC.

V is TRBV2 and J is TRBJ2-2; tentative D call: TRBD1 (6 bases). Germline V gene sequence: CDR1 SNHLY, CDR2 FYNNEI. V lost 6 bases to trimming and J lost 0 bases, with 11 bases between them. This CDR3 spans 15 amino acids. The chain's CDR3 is CASSGWTANTGELFF. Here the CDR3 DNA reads TGTGCCAGCAGCGGATGGACAGCGAACACCGGGGAGCTGTTTTTT.